These T cell receptor beta chains were read from a single sample in a study of persistence of HIV-infected CD4 T cells. Clones were read by immunoSEQ multiplex PCR, and TCRdb kept only the in-frame ones, dropping some. The sample holds about 20,000 clones, roughly 74% seen once. For these TCRs, the target antigens are not known. The sequences come from CD4+ T cells sorted from PBMCs after roughly 18-hour stimulation, collected from a patient who received antiretroviral therapy. The receptors here all came from an adult man with HIV who was CMV-seropositive. Each CDR3 is given with its conserved first and last residue. The order of the fields is V gene, clone size, D gene, J gene, CDR3 protein, CDR3 DNA. The D gene is left open where the match is weak. The size of a clone is reported for some rows only, either as once, few or many, or as a class for expanded clones.

>TRBV7-3|.|TRBD2|TRBJ2-3
CASSLGRGGDTDTQYF
TGTGCCAGCAGCTTAGGACGGGGGGGAGACACAGATACGCAGTATTTT
>TRBV18|once|TRBD2|TRBJ2-6
CASSPQRGSSGANVLTF
TGTGCCAGCTCACCACAGCGGGGGTCCTCTGGGGCCAACGTCCTGACTTTC
>TRBV18|.|TRBD1|TRBJ1-5
CASSRDRSGNQPQHF
TGTGCCAGCTCGCGGGACAGGAGTGGAAATCAGCCCCAGCATTTT
>TRBV2|.|.|TRBJ2-1
CASSLTPGTIYNEQFF
TGTGCCAGCAGCCTCACCCCTGGGACAATCTACAATGAGCAGTTCTTC
>TRBV4-1|.|.|TRBJ2-3
CASSQGIRSSSTDTQYF
TGCGCCAGCAGCCAAGGTATAAGGAGCTCTAGCACAGATACGCAGTATTTT
>TRBV12-3/TRBV12-4|few|.|TRBJ1-1
CASRRVPNTEAFF
TGTGCCAGCAGAAGAGTCCCGAACACTGAAGCTTTCTTT
>TRBV10-3|.|.|TRBJ2-3
CAISEGGGHGDTQYF
TGTGCCATCAGTGAAGGAGGGGGCCATGGAGATACGCAGTATTTT
>TRBV2|few|.|TRBJ2-3
CASSELGGGRNTQYF
TGTGCCAGCAGTGAACTGGGCGGGGGCAGGAATACGCAGTATTTT
>TRBV5-5|.|.|TRBJ1-2
CASSLGGGYGYTF
TGTGCCAGCAGCTTGGGAGGGGGCTATGGCTACACCTTC
>TRBV24-1|.|TRBD1|TRBJ2-1
CATSDADRGSYNEQFF
TGTGCCACCAGTGATGCGGACAGGGGCTCCTACAATGAGCAGTTCTTC
>TRBV10-2|once|TRBD2|TRBJ2-1
CASSEVAGGYNEQFF
TGCGCCAGCAGTGAGGTAGCGGGGGGCTACAATGAGCAGTTCTTC
>TRBV5-1|.|.|TRBJ1-4
CASSLAGGATNEKLFF
TGCGCCAGCAGCTTGGCTGGGGGAGCAACTAATGAAAAACTGTTTTTT
>TRBV2|.|.|TRBJ1-2
CASPRKADLANYGYTF
TGTGCCAGCCCTAGGAAAGCTGACCTTGCTAACTATGGCTACACCTTC
>TRBV27|.|.|TRBJ1-6
CATGWGADLRSPLHF
TGTGCCACCGGTTGGGGGGCGGACCTGAGATCACCCCTCCACTTT
>TRBV19|once|.|TRBJ1-1
CASTYDSLNTEAFF
TGTGCCAGTACCTACGACAGCTTGAACACTGAAGCTTTCTTT
>TRBV7-8|.|.|TRBJ1-6
CASSPTNRESPLHF
TGTGCCAGCAGCCCTACTAACAGGGAATCACCCCTCCACTTT
>TRBV3-1/TRBV3-2|.|.|TRBJ1-6
CASSQDGGNSPLHF
TGTGCCAGCAGCCAAGATGGCGGCAATTCACCCCTCCACTTT
>TRBV10-3|.|.|TRBJ1-1
CAISESTFAAVLSEAFF
TGTGCCATCAGTGAGTCGACGTTTGCCGCGGTGTTGTCTGAAGCTTTCTTT
>TRBV2|medium-sized|TRBD1|TRBJ2-7
CASTPGQTYEQYF
TGTGCCAGCACCCCGGGACAGACCTACGAGCAGTACTTC
>TRBV3-1/TRBV3-2|.|.|TRBJ2-6
CASSQGGSGANVLTF
TGTGCCAGCAGCCAAGGGGGTTCTGGGGCCAACGTCCTGACTTTC
>TRBV5-1|.|.|TRBJ2-7
CASSLGGGLIYEQYF
TGCGCCAGCAGCTTGGGAGGCGGATTAATCTACGAGCAGTACTTC
>TRBV5-5|.|.|TRBJ2-7
CASSPFQGNPYEQYF
TGTGCCAGCAGCCCATTTCAGGGAAACCCCTACGAGCAGTACTTC
>TRBV19|.|.|TRBJ2-1
CASSFRGDVLNEQFF
TGTGCCAGTAGTTTCAGGGGGGACGTACTTAATGAGCAGTTCTTC
>TRBV2|.|.|TRBJ2-6
CASIRGRNFLSGANVLTF
TGTGCCAGCATTCGGGGACGGAATTTTCTCTCTGGGGCCAACGTCCTGACTTTC
>TRBV4-1|.|.|TRBJ1-1
CASSPRSGENTEAFF
TGCGCCAGCAGCCCTCGGTCGGGGGAGAACACTGAAGCTTTCTTT
>TRBV6-4|.|.|TRBJ2-1
CASSVAGRWTYNEQFF
TGTGCCAGCAGTGTTGCGGGACGGTGGACCTACAATGAGCAGTTCTTC
>TRBV5-6|.|.|TRBJ1-6
CASSLHTSRDSPLHF
TGTGCCAGCAGCTTGCACACGTCTAGGGATTCACCCCTCCACTTT
>TRBV2|once|.|TRBJ2-7
CASRSLSSYEQYF
TGTGCCAGCAGGTCGTTAAGCTCCTACGAGCAGTACTTC
>TRBV7-8|medium-sized|.|TRBJ1-2
CASSLERNYGYTF
TGTGCCAGCAGCTTAGAAAGAAATTATGGCTACACCTTC
>TRBV3-1/TRBV3-2|.|.|TRBJ2-7
CASSQEGGYEQYF
TGTGCCAGCAGCCAAGAGGGAGGCTACGAGCAGTACTTC
>TRBV3-1/TRBV3-2|.|TRBD2|TRBJ2-7
CASSQDGSGGAGTYEQYF
TGTGCCAGCAGCCAAGATGGTAGCGGGGGGGCGGGCACCTACGAGCAGTACTTC
>TRBV6-5|.|TRBD1|TRBJ1-5
CASSLDRTSNQPQHF
TGTGCCAGCAGTTTGGACAGGACAAGCAATCAGCCCCAGCATTTT
>TRBV7-9|once|.|TRBJ1-1
CASNWGLNTEAFF
TGTGCCAGCAATTGGGGCCTGAACACTGAAGCTTTCTTT
>TRBV5-1|.|.|TRBJ2-7
CASSLGQKGINNYEQYF
TGCGCCAGCAGCTTGGGACAGAAGGGGATAAATAACTACGAGCAGTACTTC
>TRBV3-1/TRBV3-2|.|.|TRBJ1-6
CASSPDSSYNSPLHF
TGTGCCAGCAGCCCGGACAGCTCCTATAATTCACCCCTCCACTTT
>TRBV7-9|.|.|TRBJ2-1
CASSLLNRTASSYNEQFF
TGTGCCAGCAGCTTGTTAAACCGGACAGCGAGCTCCTACAATGAGCAGTTCTTC
>TRBV7-3|.|TRBD2|TRBJ2-3
CASSLGTSGGADTQYF
TGTGCCAGCAGCTTAGGGACTAGCGGGGGGGCAGATACGCAGTATTTT
>TRBV19|.|.|TRBJ1-4
CASSSEGANEKLFF
TGTGCCAGTAGTTCGGAGGGGGCTAATGAAAAACTGTTTTTT
>TRBV7-2|.|.|TRBJ2-3
CASSLAGVKSDTQYF
TGTGCCAGCAGCTTAGCGGGGGTTAAGTCAGATACGCAGTATTTT
>TRBV6-5|few|.|TRBJ2-7
CASRLWTVGPYEQYF
TGTGCCAGCAGATTATGGACAGTGGGACCCTACGAGCAGTACTTC
>TRBV10-3|.|.|TRBJ1-2
CAIREPSGPSGVGYTF
TGTGCCATCAGAGAGCCCTCAGGGCCCTCAGGGGTTGGCTACACCTTC
>TRBV9|.|.|TRBJ1-3
CASSSRGGGLSGNTIYF
TGTGCCAGCAGCTCCCGAGGGGGGGGTCTCTCTGGAAACACCATATATTTT
>TRBV6-6|.|.|TRBJ2-7
CASSYSGGAMIYEQYF
TGTGCCAGCAGTTACTCGGGGGGGGCTATGATCTACGAGCAGTACTTC